This T cell receptor beta chain was sequenced for a study of T cell responses to AZD1222 COVID-19 vaccine (dated by TCRdb to the early 2020s). Background on the whole study: A total of 233 trial participants underwent TCR sequencing, of whom around 210 had received two doses of AZD1222 and about 25 had received two doses of the MenACWY control vaccine. Enrollment into the trials was organized by age into subgroups of 18-55, 56-69 and 70-plus years, and those subgroups contained about 160, 30 and 59 TCR-sequenced participants, respectively. Findings and caveats that apply to the study as a whole: After two AZD1222 doses, both the breadth and the depth of spike-specific TCRs were significantly higher than at day 0 and than in MenACWY recipients. Participants were mostly white British and included more females than males, and it was suggested by the authors that clonal diversity may have been underestimated. Because no day 14 peak-response samples were available, the repertoires could be characterized only after the peak T cell response. Conclusions about previously exposed vaccinees are limited because only five to seven AZD1222 recipients were SARS-CoV-2 seropositive at baseline. The whole spike protein was spanned by vaccine-associated CD4 TCRs, and dominant responses were seen in regions 160-218 and 743-854. The 56-69-year group was small, and its depth increase did not reach significance, likely because of low power. Reportedly, close to half of the unique spike-specific TCRs recognized epitopes lying outside the regions that are mutated in the B.1.351 and B.1.1.7 variants.

To note about this clone: What this receptor recognizes is not known. Base qualities are missing; no much larger clone stands one base away.

The germline V gene supplies CDR1 SGHTA and CDR2 FQGNSA. The CDR3 covers 13 residues, taking in both the cysteine and the phenylalanine. Only the CDR3 region is kept as DNA, spanning 39 bases read in frame from base 1. V is shortened by 2 bases, J by 5 bases, and the region joining them spans 9 bases. The CDR3 regions of human TCRbeta chains were analyzed by immunosequencing. The study's processing was this. Repertoire TCRs were checked for matches against a reference library of SARS-CoV-2-specific TCRs that had been generated using the MIRA antigen-specificity platform. Breadth was defined as the fraction of unique TCRs that were SARS-CoV-2-associated, and depth was defined as the fraction of total T cells that were SARS-CoV-2-associated. Each spike-specific TCR was assigned to its reactive spike region and to a CD4 or CD8 class using the MIRA data. Log10-transformed breadth and depth values were compared by one-way ANOVA with Sidak's multiple comparisons tests. Sourced from immuneACCESS, this table was stored by TCRdb with only in-frame sequences that have V and J called. A share of the clones is absent; for the studies checked, an unresolved V gene accounts for under half, and the remainder has no known explanation. The DNA gave D and trimming, while V, J and clone size come from that table. The sample yields over 95,000 clones; approximately 88% were counted once. Less than 6.5% of the sample goes to the ten largest clones.

Interpreted using the paper, the time point label stands for: about 28 days (+/-7) after the second vaccine dose. AZD1222 recipients whose second dose came at about 4 weeks and those whose second dose came at about 12 weeks were combined into one group, since spike-specific TCR depth and breadth did not differ between the two schedules. Vaccinee samples came from UK trials COV001 and COV002, including a single-blind randomized controlled phase 2/3 trial of AZD1222 (ChAdOx1 nCoV-19) in healthy adults. Trial participant PBMC samples were collected at day 0 and day 28 after the second dose for TCRbeta chain sequencing.

The TCR was taken from an adult who received the AZD1222 COVID-19 vaccine. The chain is assembled from TRBV7-2 and TRBJ2-5; the D gene assignment is ambiguous. The input for sequencing was peripheral blood, taken 28 days after the second AZD1222 dose. For the CDR3, the sequence is CASSLLHPETQYF. In nucleotides, the sequence is TGTGCCAGCAGCTTACTTCACCCGGAGACCCAGTACTTC.